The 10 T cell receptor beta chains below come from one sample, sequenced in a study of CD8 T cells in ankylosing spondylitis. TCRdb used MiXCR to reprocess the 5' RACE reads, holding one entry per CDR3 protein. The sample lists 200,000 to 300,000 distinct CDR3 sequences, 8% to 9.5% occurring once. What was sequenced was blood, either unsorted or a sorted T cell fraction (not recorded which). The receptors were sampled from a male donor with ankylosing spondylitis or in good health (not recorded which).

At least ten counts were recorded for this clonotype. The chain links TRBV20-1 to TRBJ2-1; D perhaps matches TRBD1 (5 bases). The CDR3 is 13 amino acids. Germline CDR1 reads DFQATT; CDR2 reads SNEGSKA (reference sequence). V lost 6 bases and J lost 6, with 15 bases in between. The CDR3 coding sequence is TGCAGTGCCCTGGGTCAGGGCCCCAATGAGCAGTTCTTC. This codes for CSALGQGPNEQFF.

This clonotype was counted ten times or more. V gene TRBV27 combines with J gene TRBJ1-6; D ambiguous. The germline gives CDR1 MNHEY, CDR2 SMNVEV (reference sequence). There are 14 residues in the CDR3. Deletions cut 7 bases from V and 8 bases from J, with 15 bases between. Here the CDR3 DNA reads TGTGCCAGCACCTCCGCGGGGTTGTATTCACCCCTCCACTTT. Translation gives CASTSAGLYSPLHF.

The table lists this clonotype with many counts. CDR3 region: CSAREPGQGYYGYTF. The CDR3 DNA follows: TGCAGTGCTAGAGAACCGGGACAGGGGTACTATGGCTACACCTTC. This chain connects TRBV20-1 to TRBJ1-2; the match to TRBD1 covers 10 bases. Germline CDR1 is DFQATT and CDR2 is SNEGSKA (reference sequence). The CDR3 is made up of 15 amino acids. Trimming took 0 bases from V and 3 from J; bases not matched to a gene: 4.

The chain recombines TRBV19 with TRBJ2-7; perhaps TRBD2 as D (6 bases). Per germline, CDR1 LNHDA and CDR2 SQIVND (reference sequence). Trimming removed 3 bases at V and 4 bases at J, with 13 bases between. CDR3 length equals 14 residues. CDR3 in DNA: TGTGCCAGTAGTATGCCGGGAGAAGTTTACGAGCAGTACTTC. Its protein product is CASSMPGEVYEQYF.

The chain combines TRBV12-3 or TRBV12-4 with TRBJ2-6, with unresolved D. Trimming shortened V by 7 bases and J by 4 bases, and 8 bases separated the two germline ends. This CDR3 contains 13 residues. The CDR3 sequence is CASTFFGANVLTF. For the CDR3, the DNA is TGTGCCAGCACCTTTTTCGGGGCCAACGTCCTGACTTTC.

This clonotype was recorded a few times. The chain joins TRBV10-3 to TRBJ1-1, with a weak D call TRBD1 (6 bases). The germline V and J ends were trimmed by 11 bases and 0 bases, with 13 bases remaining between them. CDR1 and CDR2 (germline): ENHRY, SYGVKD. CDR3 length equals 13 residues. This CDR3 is CASRTDMNTEAFF. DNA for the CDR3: TGTGCCTCAAGGACAGATATGAACACTGAAGCTTTCTTT.

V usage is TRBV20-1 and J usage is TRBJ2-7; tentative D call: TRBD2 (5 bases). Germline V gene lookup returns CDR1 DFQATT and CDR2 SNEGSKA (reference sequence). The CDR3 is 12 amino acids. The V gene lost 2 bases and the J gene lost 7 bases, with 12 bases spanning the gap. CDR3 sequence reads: CSARPPRGEQYF. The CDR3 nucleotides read TGCAGTGCTAGACCCCCCCGGGGTGAGCAGTACTTC.

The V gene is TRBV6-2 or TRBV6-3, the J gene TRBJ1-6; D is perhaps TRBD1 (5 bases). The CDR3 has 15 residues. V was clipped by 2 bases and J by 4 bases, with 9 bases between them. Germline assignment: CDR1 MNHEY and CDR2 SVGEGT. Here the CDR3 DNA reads TGTGCCAGCAGTTACGACGGGGGATATAATTCACCCCTCCACTTT. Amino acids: CASSYDGGYNSPLHF.

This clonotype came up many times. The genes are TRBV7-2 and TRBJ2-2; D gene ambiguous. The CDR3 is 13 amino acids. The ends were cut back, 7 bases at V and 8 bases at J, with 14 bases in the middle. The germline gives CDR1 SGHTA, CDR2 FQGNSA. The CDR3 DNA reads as TGTGCCAGCAAAGCTGGAAGCGCGGGGGAGCTGTTTTTT. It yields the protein CASKAGSAGELFF. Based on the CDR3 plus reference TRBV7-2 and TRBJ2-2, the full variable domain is GAGVSQSPSNKVTEKGKDVELRCDPISGHTALYWYRQSLGQGLEFLIYFQGNSAPDKSGLPSDRFSAERTGGSVSTLTIQRTQQEDSAVYLCASKAGSAGELFFGEGSRLTVL.

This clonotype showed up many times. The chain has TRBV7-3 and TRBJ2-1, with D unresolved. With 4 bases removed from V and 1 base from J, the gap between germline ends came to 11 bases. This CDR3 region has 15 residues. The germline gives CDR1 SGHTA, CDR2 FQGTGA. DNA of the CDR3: TGTGCCAGCAGCTCCCTGAAGGCTTCCTACAATGAGCAGTTCTTC. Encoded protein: CASSSLKASYNEQFF.